This T cell receptor (beta chain) was captured by sequencing in a study of OX40 agonist ivuxolimab in advanced cancers. In the study overall: Across the patients, intravenous ivuxolimab was delivered every 2 weeks at 0.01 to 10 mg/kg. Prior therapy, whether anti-PD-1, anti-PD-L1 or anti-CTLA-4, was allowed, and less than 45% had some. At 82.7% male, the cohort had a mean age of roughly 60 years, ranging from roughly 20 to 90.

Notes on this clone: Its specificity is not known.

Regarding the study as a whole: Among expanded peripheral T cells, antigen specificity went undetermined.

This CDR3 comprises 13 residues. Trimming shortened V by 2 bases and J by 1 base, and 5 bases separated the two germline ends. Germline V lookup: CDR1 SGHTA, CDR2 FQGTGA. The assay was immunoSEQ multiplex PCR, and TCRdb's table has in-frame clones only and misses some. Found here are around 140,000 clones, under 95% of them singletons; the top ten hold approximately 0.99%. This clonotype was sampled from an adult with an advanced solid tumor such as melanoma, head and neck, liver or kidney cancer. The chain uses TRBV7-3 and TRBJ1-2; no clear D. Sequences were derived from CD4+ or CD8+ T cells sorted from blood, sampled in a trial of the OX40 agonist ivuxolimab. The CDR3 loop reads CASSLSNNYGYTF. The CDR3 nucleotides are TGTGCCAGCAGCTTATCAAATAACTATGGCTACACCTTC.